The entry below gives a single T cell receptor (beta chain) sequence along with its context. This clone was detected only once. What this receptor recognizes is not known. No qualities accompany the bases; no much larger clone lies one base away. The immunoSEQ Assay, a bias-controlled multiplex PCR, was used to amplify TCRbeta CDR3 regions from genomic DNA. The paper's data handling went like this. The number of nucleated cells in each sample was estimated by amplification of reference gene primers within the assay. Sequence reads were collapsed and filtered to measure the absolute abundance of every unique TCRbeta CDR3 rearrangement. Productive Simpson clonality was computed per sample as the square root of Simpson's diversity index over productive rearrangements. TCRdb holds this immuneACCESS table with in-frame rearrangements only. Some clones are missing; in checked studies, unresolved V genes explain under half, and the rest has no known cause. The DNA was the basis for D and trimming; V, J and clone size are from that table. The sample profile shows 140,000 or so clones; roughly 86% of them were found once. The ten largest account for 1.5% to 2% of the sample.

This record comes from a study of blood T cell repertoires in COVID-19 (dated by TCRdb to 2018 to 2021). Looking at the study overall: The collaborator samples originated in the United States, Italy and Spain and spanned the acute and convalescent phases of COVID-19. Deeply sampled blood TCRbeta repertoires from subjects exposed to, actively infected with, or recovered from COVID-19 were included in the dataset. The repertoires were released in a freely available public database intended as a resource for research on the immune response to SARS-CoV-2. The samples were drawn from the first 160 participants of the ongoing ImmuneRACE study and from 1,254 subjects provided by 6 global collaborators. Where available, HLA class I and class II types were taken from metadata supplied by the sample provider and were not determined by assay-based typing. Nearly every sample came with metadata listing a de-identified subject ID, COVID-19 status, age in years and sex. The prospective study material was composed of cDNA or gDNA derived from T cells, B-cell-depleted T cells, or PBMCs. Overall results and qualifications from the work: Clinical and demographic metadata were provided uncurated, with the amount varying by source and participant.

Each collaborating institution followed its own protocols to collect whole blood in K2EDTA tubes. For TCRbeta analysis, collaborator samples were shipped as frozen whole blood, as isolated PBMCs, or as DNA extracted from either sample type. Here V drops 5 bases and J drops 8 bases, and the junction holds 9 bases not matched to any gene. The cysteine opens and the phenylalanine closes a CDR3 of 15 amino acids. The entry retains the CDR3 DNA only, 45 bases that are in frame from base 1. The germline V gene encodes CDR1 MNHEY and CDR2 SVGAGI. Sequenced input: peripheral blood. The clonotype comes from a man between 65 and 80 years old with acute or convalescent COVID-19. The chain links TRBV6-5 with TRBJ1-4; TRBD1 agrees with 9 junctional bases. This receptor has the CDR3 CASSREQGAWEKLFF. The nucleotide sequence is TGTGCCAGCAGTCGAGAACAGGGGGCTTGGGAAAAACTGTTTTTT.